This T cell receptor (beta chain) was found in a study of T cells in Graves' hyperthyroidism and ophthalmopathy (dated by TCRdb to the late 2010s). For the wider study: Peripheral blood was sampled at the time of initial diagnosis, prior to any treatment. To identify distinguishing TCR V-J signatures, a discovery cohort of around 100 patients was used, comprising 40 to 45 with Graves' ophthalmopathy and some 60 with stable Graves' hyperthyroidism. Prospective prediction of ophthalmopathy was tested in an independent validation cohort of 18 to 20 hyperthyroidism patients and 17 patients who later progressed to ophthalmopathy. The roughly 90 discovery patients were divided at random into training and test sets in a 7:3 ratio. In six Graves' hyperthyroidism patients, the study also compared T-cell repertoires from thyroid tissue with T-cell repertoires from blood. After sampling, hyperthyroidism patients received methimazole starting at 30 mg daily, and ophthalmopathy patients received high-dose intravenous methylprednisolone. The paper describes TCR Vbeta CDR3 sequencing of roughly 130 peripheral blood samples, made up of about 41 ophthalmopathy patients, around 78 hyperthyroidism patients and roughly 17 progressor patients.

Moderately to severely active disease, a Clinical Activity Score of at least 3, a NOSPECS grade of at least 4, and a duration under 3 months were present in ophthalmopathy patients. The study excluded patients with uncontrolled infections, other autoimmune diseases, pregnancy or lactation. Diagnoses were established on the basis of clinical symptoms, serum thyroxine and TRAb, thyroid ultrasound, and orbital computed tomography. PBMCs were isolated from approximately 10 ml of fresh peripheral blood by Ficoll-Paque density gradient centrifugation. Total RNA was extracted using Trizol reagent, and RNA quality was assessed on an Agilent 2100 Bioanalyzer. This clonotype was detected a few times. The target of this receptor is not known. Base qualities are not recorded, but no much larger clone differs from it by a single base. The TCR beta CDR3 regions were amplified from RNA transcripts. A first-round RT-PCR of the TCR CDR3 used the HTBI primer set with the Qiagen OneStep RT-PCR kit. A second multiplex PCR round built the libraries, followed by size selection and purification. Paired-end sequencing of the libraries was performed with 100 bp reads on an Illumina HiSeq2000. As for the authors' bioinformatics: SOAPnuke was used to process the raw data, with reads discarded if the reads contained adapters or uncalled bases, had a mean Phred below 15, or lacked an exact constant-primer or identifier match. High-quality paired reads were merged using COPE v1.2.5, and each unique nucleotide sequence was defined as a clonotype. MiTCR v1.1 was used to align the clonotypes against IMGT TRBV, TRBD and TRBJ reference segments. The analysis was restricted to V-J combinations with a frequency above 0.0001, which together covered 99.2% of the repertoires. A TCS score was defined as the ratio between F50 (clonal expansion) and ExV (chaos), using BLOSUM62-based TCRdist between CDR3 peptides within each V-J. Welch's t-statistics and random forest reduced roughly 530 V-J features to roughly 13, which were used in a naive Bayes classifier (R e1071). Using fastp at Q25 and MiXCR, TCRdb reprocessed the public reads and kept productive beta chains. Each CDR3 protein appears once, grouped with its most common genes and DNA. V and J calls and clone size were set by TCRdb, not the authors. For this sample there are fewer than 450,000 distinct CDR3 sequences; roughly 15% appear just once. Of the sample, approximately 20% falls within the top ten clones.

Results and caveats for the whole study, not just this receptor: A 13 V-J signature model separated ophthalmopathy from stable hyperthyroidism, with approximately 87% sensitivity and 81.08% specificity in cross-validation and 80%/75% in testing. Most expanded thyroid clonotypes (frequency above 0.001) were also found in blood, which suggests that blood repertoires may mirror thyroid immune responses. Sample size was not statistically predetermined, and blinding of investigators to group allocation was not performed. In validation, progression to ophthalmopathy was predicted by the model with nearly 71% sensitivity and nearly 75% specificity, a median of approximately 6.5 months before onset.

The sample comprised blood. The receptor's source is a woman aged 55-70 years with Graves' ophthalmopathy.

The DNA sequence is given as TGTGCCAGCAGCCAAGATCGGACTAGGGGGAATGAGCAGTTCTTC. It translates to CASSQDRTRGNEQFF. The chain is assembled from TRBV3-1 and TRBJ2-1; the D segment could be TRBD2, given 7 matching bases. CDR1 is given as LGHDT and CDR2 as YNNKEL, both from the germline V gene (reference sequence). The CDR3 numbers 15 residues from cysteine through phenylalanine. The read is trimmed to its CDR3 DNA, 45 bases read in frame from base 1. Between the V and J ends, shortened by 0 bases and 7 bases respectively, the junction contains 13 bases.